Shown below are 4 T cell receptor beta chains from a single sample sequenced in a study of T cells in Graves' hyperthyroidism and ophthalmopathy. Researchers took RNA transcripts and amplified the TCR beta CDR3 regions from them. The HTBI primer set served for first-round RT-PCR of the TCR CDR3. TCRdb processed the multiplex PCR reads anew with MiXCR; each CDR3 protein has one entry. The table records 700,000 to 850,000 distinct CDR3 sequences, under 45% of them present only once. The sample consisted of blood. Receptors were obtained from a woman in her thirties or forties with Graves' hyperthyroidism.

CDR3 DNA sequence: TGCGCCAGCAGTGGACTAGCGGGAATACAGTATTTT. It translates to CASSGLAGIQYF. The chain has TRBV10-1 and TRBJ2-3; TRBD2 matches 11 bases. CDR1 and CDR2 from the germline V gene are WNHNN and SYGVQD (reference sequence). The CDR3 extends over 12 amino acids. V lost 4 bases, J lost 12 bases, and 3 bases stayed unmatched.

This clonotype has more than one count but fewer than ten. This rearrangement joins TRBV15 to TRBJ2-5; 7 nucleotides line up with TRBD1. Trimming at V came to 1 base and at J to 5 bases, leaving 7 bases not matched to a gene. CDR3 length equals 15 residues. The germline V gene has CDR1 LNHNV and CDR2 YYDKDF (reference sequence). The CDR3 DNA reads as TGTGCCACCAGCAGAGGGTCGATAGGGGGCGAGACCCAGTACTTC. The encoded protein is CATSRGSIGGETQYF. Full variable domain (rest looked up from reference TRBV15 and TRBJ2-5): DAMVIQNPRYQVTQFGKPVTLSCSQTLNHNVMYWYQQKSSQAPKLLFHYYDKDFNNEADTPDNFQSRRPNTSFCFLDIRSPGLGDTAMYLCATSRGSIGGETQYFGPGTRLLVL.

For this clonotype: Since a much larger clone is just one base distant, this may be a read error. The CDR3 sequence is CAISGPDSGNTIYF. The CDR3, as DNA: TGTGCCATCAGTGGTCCGGACTCTGGAAACACCATATATTTT. The genes are TRBV10-3 and TRBJ1-3; unclear D gene. Trimming removed 4 bases from V and 0 bases from J, with 7 bases in between. Looked up from germline, CDR1 is ENHRY and CDR2 is SYGVKD. This CDR3 has 14 amino acids.

The chain joins TRBV5-1 to TRBJ2-6; TRBD1 matches 7 bases. The junction had 5 bases not matched to a gene; V was cut back by 4 bases and J by 1 base. The CDR3 is 16 residues long. CDR1 is SGHRS and CDR2 is YFSETQ in the germline V gene. The DNA for the CDR3 is TGCGCCAGCAGCCATGGGGGACAGTCTGGGGCCAACGTCCTGACTTTC. This gives the protein CASSHGGQSGANVLTF. Supplemented by reference TRBV5-1 and TRBJ2-6, the full variable domain reads KAGVTQTPRYLIKTRGQQVTLSCSPISGHRSVSWYQQTPGQGLQFLFEYFSETQRNKGNFPGRFSGRQFSNSRSEMNVSTLELGDSALYLCASSHGGQSGANVLTFGAGSRLTVL.